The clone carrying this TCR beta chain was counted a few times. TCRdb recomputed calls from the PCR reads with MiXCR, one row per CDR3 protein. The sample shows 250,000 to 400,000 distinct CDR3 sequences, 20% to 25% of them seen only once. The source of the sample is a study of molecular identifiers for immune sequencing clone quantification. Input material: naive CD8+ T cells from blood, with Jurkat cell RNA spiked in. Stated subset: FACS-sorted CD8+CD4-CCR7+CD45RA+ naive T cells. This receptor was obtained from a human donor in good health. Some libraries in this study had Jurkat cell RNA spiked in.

CDR3 bases: TGTGCCAGCAGCTTAGAAGTAAGGGGGGCGGTAGATACGCAGTATTTT. This encodes CASSLEVRGAVDTQYF. The rearrangement uses TRBV11-2 and TRBJ2-3; D could derive from TRBD1 or TRBD2 (6 bases each). Trimming took off 0 bases at V and 5 bases at J, with 15 bases between the two ends. Per the germline V gene, CDR1 is SGHAT and CDR2 is FQNNGV. The CDR3 extends over 16 amino acids.